This section outlines one T cell receptor (beta chain) sequence together with its context. The antigen it binds to is not known. These data belong to a study of cytomegalovirus exposure and HLA in healthy donors (dated by TCRdb to 2016 to 2017). Study-wide context: According to an earlier analysis of 450 to 650 of the donors, some 170 million T cells yielded over 90 million unique TCR beta sequences and around 280 Gb of sequence data. Every repertoire in the discovery cohort had been generated on one and the same sequencing platform. An early release that covered some 640 HLA-typed donors contained around 300 gigabases of sequencing data and roughly 84 million unique TCR sequences. Rather than drawing on any new phenotypic data, the later analysis identified candidate immune exposures from TCR beta sequences and the way those sequences occurred across donors. To decide whether each TCR beta V gene segment behaved as functional or pseudogenic, an earlier analysis of 587 of the donors relied on high-throughput TCR beta sequencing. Among a few hundred genotyped donors of the cohort, an average of approximately 240,000 unique TCR beta nucleotide sequences were sequenced per donor, roughly 20% of them non-productive. Both class I and class II loci were covered by HLA typing, at four-digit resolution. The study was designed to test whether signatures of past pathogen exposure could be identified by cataloging public T cell receptors. In a later analysis, previously published TCR beta repertoires from several hundred donors were re-analyzed and high-resolution HLA genotyping was added so that TCR occurrence patterns could be studied. A later genetic analysis took genome-wide SNP genotypes for about three fifths of the roughly 670 donors and used that subset as a discovery cohort. Donor age, sex, ethnicity and CMV serostatus were collected together with the repertoire data. The study profiled the T cell repertoires of hundreds of subjects by immunosequencing and related them to cytomegalovirus serostatus. High-throughput TCR immunosequencing, statistical association of individual TCRs with disease status, and machine learning were combined to predict cytomegalovirus infection status. Among the 398 genotyped donors, around 81% belonged to the genetic ancestry cluster associated with self-reported Caucasian donors. The number of donors typed differed by locus, with roughly 629-640 for A, B, C, DRB1 and DQB1, around 520 for DQA1, 600 to 610 for DPA1, and around 430 for DPB1. In addition to the first cohort of 666 subjects, a separate validation cohort of 120 different subjects was used. Four to six DR-DQ haplotypes were handled as single units for association and clustering, since linkage in the cohort was strong.

Summary of the overall study and its limitations: Assigning TCR associations to individual alleles was difficult when HLA alleles, especially DR and DQ, strongly co-occurred. In a later analysis, TCR association rates were found to vary across HLA loci, with the most associated TCRs seen for DRB1 alleles and the fewest for HLA-C alleles. A further reported finding was that TCR beta sequences accurately predicted the HLA-A and HLA-B alleles for most subjects in the first cohort. V-gene and J-gene trimming of TCR beta chains was associated with a missense DCLRE1C variant in a later genetic analysis, and the association was replicated in an independent cohort. Only TCR beta chains were sequenced in this cohort, and the absence of alpha or paired-chain data limited detectable features. CMV serostatus was the only immune exposure information available for the cohort. A total of roughly 160 TCR beta chains were listed by the study as associated with cytomegalovirus. Linkage disequilibrium might explain the correlated functional status among segregating V segments, but an unknown experimental factor could not be excluded. Because some donors lacked HLA typing at each locus, the association tests relied only on the typed subset. In a later genetic analysis, fewer N-insertions in productive TCRs were reported among donors in an Asian-associated ancestry cluster than the roughly 700-donor mean. Because counts were too low, roughly 17 rarely observed V segments, including chromosome 9 orphons, were left out of the earlier analysis of 587 of the donors. A cluster of highly shared sequence variants was judged likely to be a technical artifact of the sequencing pipeline. According to the authors, the approach could potentially be generalized to other disease states and immunological phenotypes. Some IMGT-functional V segments, including TRBV6-2 and TRBV6-3, could not be told apart with the 87-base-pair reads, so those segments were excluded. Broadly in line with IMGT annotations, most TCR beta V segments showed up in productive rearrangements about 90% or about 30% of the time in an earlier analysis of 450 to 600 of the donors. A later analysis found that most CMV-associated TCR beta chains appeared HLA-restricted, with HLA associations seemingly driven largely by CMV exposure. A later analysis found that HLA-associated TCR beta chains were more clonally expanded and had lower generation probabilities than equally common non-associated chains. The classifier was reported to diagnose cytomegalovirus status with high specificity and sensitivity in both the original cohort and the validation cohort. At a false discovery rate of 0.05, a later analysis linked under 20,000 TCR beta sequences to specific HLA alleles. In a later analysis, several top co-occurrence clusters were reported to appear linked to parvovirus B19, influenza, CMV and Epstein-Barr virus. A few of the identified cytomegalovirus-associated TCR beta chains were confirmed in vitro to be specific for cytomegalovirus antigens. Across donors, most TCR sequences were observed very rarely, whereas some public TCRs were present in many individuals. Sequencing depth was assumed to be roughly uniform across donors in the presence/absence analyses, though that assumption may not hold.

Including cysteine and phenylalanine, the CDR3 has 13 amino acids. Solely the CDR3 DNA is kept, with 39 bases framed from the first base. The germline V gene yields SNHLY for CDR1 and FYNNEI for CDR2. Trimming removed 7 bases from V and 0 bases from J, leaving 6 bases between the germline ends. The cohort was made up of roughly 670 healthy bone marrow donors. All cohort members were sampled while nominally healthy, although unrecorded immune exposures were likely present. The donor tested CMV seronegative and was one of the 352 seronegative cohort members. A peripheral blood sample was provided by each donor, and peripheral blood mononuclear cells were used for TCR beta sequencing. The Qiagen DNeasy Blood Extraction Kit was used to extract genomic DNA from the blood cell samples. Preparation of the library involved the immunoSEQ multiplex PCR assay. A mixture of 60 forward primers for TCR Vbeta segments and 13 reverse primers for TCR Jbeta segments was used in the multiplex PCR. A multiplex PCR assay on genomic DNA amplified the CDR3 region of rearranged TCR beta genes. Amplified TCR beta libraries were sequenced as 87-base-pair reads on the Illumina HiSeq System. The source study handled its data this way. A later analysis counted tens of millions of unique TCR beta chains across the 666 repertoires, and roughly 10 million of these chains were shared by at least two donors. A nearest-neighbor algorithm error-corrected the raw reads and collapsed the reads into unique sequences, merging closely related sequences to remove PCR and sequencing errors. To assign V, D and J gene segments, CDR3 sequences were aligned to IMGT reference sequences. For a sequence to be retained, a match of at least six nucleotides to both a V gene segment and a J gene segment was required. Rearrangements were classified as productive when the CDR3 lacked stop codons and remained in frame with V and J, and all other rearrangements were classified as non-productive. Following IMGT convention, CDR3 was defined as the stretch from the second conserved V-encoded cysteine up to the conserved J-encoded phenylalanine. The earlier analysis of about 620 of the donors excluded sequences that lacked an unambiguous match to a single V gene segment. An earlier analysis of about 590 of the donors classified V segments as functional when productive rearrangements were above 56.7% and as segregating when the standard deviation between donors was above 5%. A statistical classification framework was built for diagnosing cytomegalovirus status from the catalog of TCR beta chain sequences. In a later analysis, V and J genes were assigned by comparing TCR nucleotide sequences against IMGT/GENE-DB human TR gene sequences. Using the TCRdist pipeline, a later analysis assigned CDR3 sequences along with most-parsimonious VDJ recombination scenarios. A later analysis defined each TCR beta chain by its CDR3 amino acid sequence plus V-gene family, and excluded reads lacking a unique V-gene family. A later analysis removed several hundred highly shared, low-generation-probability nucleotide sequences to deal with suspected cross-contamination and a sequencing artifact. A later analysis calculated a clonal expansion index for each public chain from normalized within-repertoire ranks of inferred template counts. Generation probabilities in a later analysis came from a VDJ recombination model fitted to out-of-frame rearrangements, and those results were checked against IGoR. A later analysis scored TCR-TCR, TCR-HLA and TCR-CMV co-occurrence with hypergeometric tests, applying a repertoire-size bias correction to TCR pairs. In a later analysis, false discovery rates were estimated by permuting HLA or CMV assignments 20 times. In a later analysis, co-occurring TCRs were grouped with DBSCAN, and TCRdist sequence similarity was added when clustering was performed within HLA-allele-positive subsets. For co-occurrence clustering, repertoires with fewer than 30,000 or more than 120,000 public chains were excluded, along with roughly five repertoires with anomalous nucleotide sharing. TCRdb's version of the immuneACCESS table is confined to in-frame rearrangements and falls short of the full clone set. An unresolved V gene accounts for under half of the shortfall where checked; the remainder is of unknown origin. D and trimming come from the DNA, and the V and J calls and clone size come from that table. The table of this sample itemizes under 200,000 clones. The ten largest clones capture about 6.5% of the sample.

This clonotype was obtained from a young man in good health and CMV-seronegative. The sequence joins TRBV2 to TRBJ2-2; the best D guess is TRBD1, with 5 bases matching. The sequencing sample was made of PBMCs. The sequence in DNA is TGTGCCAGCACAGGGACGAACACCGGGGAGCTGTTTTTT. It translates to CASTGTNTGELFF. When the CDR3 is completed using the reference TRBV2 and TRBJ2-2 genes on either side, the full variable domain is EPEVTQTPSHQVTQMGQEVILRCVPISNHLYFYWYRQILGQKVEFLVSFYNNEISEKSEIFDDQFSVERPDGSNFTLKIRSTKLEDSAMYFCASTGTNTGELFFGEGSRLTVL.